The following is a TCR beta chain sequence with its context. Its matching antigen is unknown. The record originates from a study of beta chain features in type 1 diabetes. Sorted CD4+ subsets: naive, central memory, regulatory, stem cell-like memory (CD45RO/CCR7/CD25/CD127/CD95/CD27 panel). Study-wide points: Shorter TCRB CDR3s, moderately but significantly so, marked every one of the four CD4+ subsets in Type 1 diabetes patients.

What was sequenced were expressed TCRB transcripts, since all of the isolated RNA had been reverse transcribed. Produced via immunoSEQ multiplex PCR; TCRdb's table is partial and in-frame only. The sample has some 660,000 clones, roughly 13% seen once. The CDR3 length is 18 residues. Germline-derived CDR1 and CDR2 are SGDLS and YYNGEE. V lost 3 bases, J lost 3 bases, and 14 bases stayed unmatched. The sample consisted of naive CD4+ T cells from blood. The V call is TRBV9, the J call TRBJ2-5; 10 bases match TRBD1. The TCR was taken from a man between 18 and 35 years old with type 1 diabetes. CDR3 in DNA: TGTGCCAGCAGCGCCCACCAATCGACAGGGGGCTGGGAAGAGACCCAGTACTTC. It is translated as CASSAHQSTGGWEETQYF. The variable domain in full, with the rest retrieved from reference TRBV9 and TRBJ2-5, is DSGVTQTPKHLITATGQRVTLRCSPRSGDLSVYWYQQSLDQGLQFLIQYYNGEERAKGNILERFSAQQFPDLHSELNLSSLELGDSALYFCASSAHQSTGGWEETQYFGPGTRLLVL.